This T cell receptor beta chain appears in the sequencing data of a study of blood T cell repertoires in COVID-19. Germline assignment: CDR1 SGHTA and CDR2 FQGNSA. Trimming took 1 base from V and 4 from J; bases not matched to a gene: 4. CDR3 size: 16 residues. All recovered Cohort 3 donors got two negative PCRs, got clearance, or saw symptom resolution. Using immunoSEQ multiplex PCR, the repertoire was profiled, and TCRdb retains in-frame clones only, with some absent. The data contain about 310,000 clones, 70% to 90% of them singletons. The receptor was isolated from a man aged 30 to 45 who had recovered from COVID-19. The sequenced material came from PBMCs or T cells enriched from blood (not recorded which). The chain has TRBV7-2 and TRBJ2-3, with 11 bases identical to TRBD2. CDR3 nucleotide sequence: TGTGCCAGCAGCTTAGGACTAGCGGGGCTGTCAGATACGCAGTATTTT. It yields the protein CASSLGLAGLSDTQYF. The full variable domain, with the rest looked up from reference TRBV7-2 and TRBJ2-3, is GAGVSQSPSNKVTEKGKDVELRCDPISGHTALYWYRQSLGQGLEFLIYFQGNSAPDKSGLPSDRFSAERTGGSVSTLTIQRTQQEDSAVYLCASSLGLAGLSDTQYFGPGTRLTVL.